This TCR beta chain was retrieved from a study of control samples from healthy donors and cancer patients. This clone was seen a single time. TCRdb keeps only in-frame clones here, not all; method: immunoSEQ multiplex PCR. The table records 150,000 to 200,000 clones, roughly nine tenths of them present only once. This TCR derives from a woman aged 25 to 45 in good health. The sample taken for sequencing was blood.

This CDR3 reads CASSLELGGTEAFF. The CDR3 coding sequence is TGTGCCAGCAGCTTAGAATTAGGTGGCACTGAAGCTTTCTTT. The J gene is TRBJ1-1, the V gene TRBV7-9; D not resolved. The CDR3 has 14 residues. V was shortened by 1 base and J by 4 bases, with 10 bases between the two germline ends. CDR1 SEHNR and CDR2 FQNEAQ come from the germline V gene (reference sequence).